The 24 T cell receptor beta chains presented below share a single source sample, sequenced in a study of blood T cells in healthy people across ages. A J-beta primer mix and a sample-barcoded 5' primer were used in a second PCR of roughly 6 to 12 cycles. TCRdb reanalysed the 5' RACE reads using MiXCR and keeps one entry per CDR3 protein. Of more than 650,000 distinct CDR3 sequences detected, around 25% appear once; the ten largest clones hold less than 3.5%. This same sample was also part of a study on T cells of mothers and their children.

Sequencing used blood. The origin of the receptors is a boy aged 5-17 years in good health.

The chain joins TRBV5-5 to TRBJ1-1; 8 bases map to TRBD1. Germline values: CDR1 SGHKS, CDR2 YYEKEE (reference sequence). Trimming at V came to 0 bases and at J to 3 bases, leaving 4 bases not matched to a gene. The CDR3 sequence is 15 residues long. CDR3 residues: CASSLAAGGYTEAFF. For the CDR3, the DNA is TGTGCCAGCAGCTTGGCGGCAGGGGGCTACACTGAAGCTTTCTTT.

V is TRBV24-1 and J is TRBJ2-1; D is perhaps TRBD2 (6 bases). The germline V gene encodes CDR1 KGHDR and CDR2 SFDVKD. This CDR3 has 18 amino acids. V was trimmed by 4 bases and J by 3 bases, leaving 21 bases between them. The CDR3 coding sequence is TGTGCCACCAGTGACACAAAATTCCGGGACTCCGGCTACAATGAGCAGTTCTTC. This translates into CATSDTKFRDSGYNEQFF.

The chain employs TRBV12-3 or TRBV12-4 and TRBJ2-1, with TRBD2 matching 12 bases. The length of the CDR3 is 19 residues. V lost 5 bases, J lost 4 bases, and 15 bases stayed unmatched. The CDR3 DNA follows: TGTGCCAGCAGTCCCCTTGCTAGCGGGGGGGGGTTCAAGTACAATGAGCAGTTCTTC. Its translation is CASSPLASGGGFKYNEQFF.

The J gene is TRBJ2-1, the V gene TRBV7-9, with D unresolved. With the DNA end fitting TRBJ2-7 better, the J assignment may be wrong. CDR3 length: 14 amino acids. Germline assignment: CDR1 SEHNR and CDR2 FQNEAQ (reference sequence). The CDR3 spells CASSAALPSYEQYF. CDR3 nucleotide sequence: TGTGCCAGCAGCGCGGCCCTACCTTCCTACGAGCAGTACTTC.

V is TRBV6-1 and J is TRBJ2-3, with D tentatively TRBD1 or TRBD2 (5 bases each). Germline V gene data show CDR1 as MNHNS and CDR2 as SASEGT. The CDR3 is made up of 15 amino acids. With 3 bases removed from V and 11 bases from J, the gap between germline ends came to 21 bases. The CDR3: CASSDTAGARVGQYF. In DNA form, the CDR3 reads TGTGCCAGCAGTGATACCGCCGGGGCACGCGTGGGGCAGTATTTT.

The gene calls are TRBV6-1 and TRBJ1-1; no reliable D call. V was trimmed by 7 bases and J by 0 bases, leaving 9 bases between them. Germline CDR1 MNHNS, CDR2 SASEGT. The length of the CDR3 is 13 residues. The CDR3 region is CASNGQMNTEAFF. The CDR3 DNA follows: TGTGCCAGCAATGGTCAGATGAACACTGAAGCTTTCTTT.

This clonotype was picked up a small number of times. The chain has TRBV29-1 and TRBJ1-2, with D possibly matching TRBD1 (5 bases). CDR1 is SQVTM and CDR2 is ANQGSEA in the germline V gene. The CDR3 has 11 residues. With 3 bases removed from V and 6 bases from J, the gap between germline ends came to 8 bases. The CDR3 DNA is TGCAGCGTTGACAGGGAGCATGGCTACACCTTC. It yields the protein CSVDREHGYTF.

This clonotype has ten or more counts. The chain is built from TRBV5-1 and TRBJ2-5; perhaps D is TRBD1 or TRBD2 (5 bases each). This CDR3 is 14 amino acids long. The V and J ends lost 0 bases and 1 base respectively, with 7 bases between them. Germline values: CDR1 SGHRS, CDR2 YFSETQ. CDR3 protein: CASSLGGSQETQYF. In DNA form, the CDR3 reads TGCGCCAGCAGCTTGGGGGGGTCCCAAGAGACCCAGTACTTC.

This clonotype was seen only a few times. V and J are TRBV5-1 and TRBJ2-1; 16 bases map to TRBD2. The CDR3 extends over 20 amino acids. V lost 0 bases, J lost 9 bases, and 15 bases stayed unmatched. Germline V gene sequence: CDR1 SGHRS, CDR2 YFSETQ. The CDR3 sequence: CASSLASGTSGGARGSEQFF. The CDR3, as DNA: TGCGCCAGCAGCTTGGCCTCCGGGACTAGCGGGGGGGCGCGAGGCAGTGAGCAGTTCTTC.

The chain joins TRBV10-3 to TRBJ2-1; TRBD2 matches at 9 bases. V shed 0 bases, J shed 2 bases, and the junction held 5 bases outside the gene matches. Germline V gene lookup returns CDR1 ENHRY and CDR2 SYGVKD. This CDR3 is 17 amino acids long. CDR3 coding DNA: TGTGCCATCAGTGAGTCCTATAGCGGGGGTACCTACAATGAGCAGTTCTTC. Translated, it gives CAISESYSGGTYNEQFF.

This clonotype was seen a few times. The V gene is TRBV6-5, the J gene TRBJ2-5; D remains unclear. The DNA end lines up better with TRBJ2-7; the J call may be wrong. Looked up from germline, CDR1 is MNHEY and CDR2 is SVGAGI. The CDR3 loop spans 14 amino acids. The DNA of the CDR3 is TGTGCCAGCAGCCAGACCGTAGGCTCCTACGAGCAGTACTTC. It encodes CASSQTVGSYEQYF.

The V and J genes are TRBV27 and TRBJ2-2, with D possibly TRBD2 on 6 matching bases. The CDR3 length is 15 residues. Germline V gives CDR1 MNHEY, CDR2 SMNVEV (reference sequence). V lost 3 bases, J lost 7 bases, and 15 bases lay in between. The CDR3 sequence: CASSFRGGGIGELFF. CDR3 DNA: TGTGCCAGCAGTTTTCGGGGTGGAGGGATCGGGGAGCTGTTTTTT.

The genes are TRBV28 and TRBJ2-4; D not resolved. CDR1 and CDR2 from the germline V gene are MDHEN and SYDVKM. The V end was cut by 5 bases, the J end by 6 bases, with 17 bases between. This CDR3 is built from 15 residues. CDR3 sequence (DNA): TGTGCCAGCAGTCCCGTAAGGGCCGGAAGAAACATTCAGTACTTC. It encodes CASSPVRAGRNIQYF.

The chain joins TRBV20-1 to TRBJ1-2, with D tentatively TRBD1 (6 bases). The ends were cut back, 3 bases at V and 5 bases at J, with 13 bases in the middle. The germline CDR1 and CDR2 sequences are DFQATT and SNEGSKA (reference sequence). The CDR3 is 13 amino acids. CDR3 residues: CSASDQGGYGYTF. CDR3 DNA sequence: TGCAGTGCTAGCGACCAAGGGGGATATGGCTACACCTTC.

This clonotype showed up just a few times. The chain's CDR3 is CSAGTSGAGETQYF. The CDR3 bases are TGCAGTGCGGGGACTAGCGGGGCGGGTGAGACCCAGTACTTC. The chain recombines TRBV20-1 with TRBJ2-5, with TRBD2 matching over 13 bases. Trimming removed 6 bases from V and 5 bases from J; junction bases left unmatched: 6. The CDR3 spans 14 residues. The V gene's germline CDR1 is DFQATT and CDR2 SNEGSKA (reference sequence).

J is TRBJ2-5 and V is TRBV12-3 or TRBV12-4; no firm D call. The CDR3 is 13 residues long. Trimming removed 1 base at V and 3 bases at J, with 6 bases between. The CDR3 spells CASSLETEETQYF. In DNA form, the CDR3 reads TGTGCCAGCAGTTTAGAGACTGAAGAGACCCAGTACTTC.

This clonotype was seen only a few times. DNA of the CDR3: TGTGCCAGCAGTTACCGGGGGGAGAACTCACCCCTCCACTTT. Protein: CASSYRGENSPLHF. The gene calls are TRBV6-6 and TRBJ1-6; D is perhaps TRBD1 (5 bases). Deletions cut 2 bases from V and 10 bases from J, with 12 bases between. This CDR3 spans 14 amino acids. Germline V CDR1 and CDR2: MNHNY, SVGAGI (reference sequence).

This clonotype was picked up many times. The chain employs TRBV6-6 and TRBJ1-5; weak D call: TRBD1 (5 bases). Germline-derived CDR1 and CDR2 are MNHNY and SVGAGI (reference sequence). The CDR3 has 13 residues. Trimming removed 7 bases from V and 5 bases from J, with 12 bases in between. The CDR3 spells CASMTQGDQPQHF. CDR3 sequence (DNA): TGTGCCAGCATGACGCAGGGAGATCAGCCCCAGCATTTT.

The chain joins TRBV2 to TRBJ1-1, with 11 bases fitting TRBD1. The CDR3 contains 16 residues. With 6 bases clipped from V and 5 bases from J, the junction kept 11 bases outside the gene matches. Looked up from germline, CDR1 is SNHLY and CDR2 is FYNNEI. The CDR3 loop reads CASRPRTGGANTEAFF. The CDR3 nucleotides are TGTGCCAGCAGACCCAGGACAGGGGGCGCGAATACTGAAGCTTTCTTT.

About this clonotype itself: This sequence may be a read error, since a much larger clone differs from it by one base. This chain links TRBV12-3 or TRBV12-4 with TRBJ2-7; D might be TRBD2 (6 bases). Trimming cost V 5 bases and J 4 bases, with 18 bases left between them. The length of the CDR3 is 15 residues. CDR3 sequence reads: CASSDGRMTAYEQYF. In DNA, the CDR3 is TGTGCCAGCAGTGATGGGAGGATGACAGCATACGAGCAGTACTTC.

The chain employs TRBV14 and TRBJ2-7; TRBD2 aligns across 7 bases. The germline CDR1 and CDR2 sequences are SGHDN and FVKESK. With 4 bases clipped from V and 3 bases from J, the junction kept 6 bases outside the gene matches. CDR3 length: 14 residues. The CDR3 nucleotides read TGTGCCAGCAGCCCGGGACTATCAGGCTACGAGCAGTACTTC. This codes for CASSPGLSGYEQYF.

The chain carries TRBV2 and TRBJ2-7; D is tentatively TRBD1 or TRBD2 (5 bases each). Trimming pared 1 base from V and 5 bases from J, leaving 15 bases between. The CDR3 consists of 15 residues. CDR1 and CDR2 from the germline V gene are SNHLY and FYNNEI. The CDR3 DNA is TGTGCCAGCAGTGAAGTCCGGGACCCCGGCCACGAGCAGTACTTC. Translated: CASSEVRDPGHEQYF.

This chain joins TRBV6-5 and TRBJ2-1, with 7 bases lining up with TRBD2. After removal of 6 bases from V and 10 bases from J, the junction contained 6 bases not matched to a gene. Per the germline V gene, CDR1 is MNHEY and CDR2 is SVGAGI. This CDR3 region has 12 residues. The DNA for the CDR3 is TGTGCCAGCAGAAGCGGGGTTAGCGAGCAGTTCTTC. Its translation: CASRSGVSEQFF.

This clonotype was observed a few times. The CDR3 region is CASSNGRQGRLDSNQPQHF. In DNA form, the CDR3 reads TGTGCCAGCAGCAATGGTAGACAGGGGCGACTAGATAGCAATCAGCCCCAGCATTTT. The rearrangement uses TRBV21-1 and TRBJ1-5; the table gives TRBD1 as D, unverified against the DNA. TRBV21-1 is described as a pseudogene. The CDR3 is 19 residues long.